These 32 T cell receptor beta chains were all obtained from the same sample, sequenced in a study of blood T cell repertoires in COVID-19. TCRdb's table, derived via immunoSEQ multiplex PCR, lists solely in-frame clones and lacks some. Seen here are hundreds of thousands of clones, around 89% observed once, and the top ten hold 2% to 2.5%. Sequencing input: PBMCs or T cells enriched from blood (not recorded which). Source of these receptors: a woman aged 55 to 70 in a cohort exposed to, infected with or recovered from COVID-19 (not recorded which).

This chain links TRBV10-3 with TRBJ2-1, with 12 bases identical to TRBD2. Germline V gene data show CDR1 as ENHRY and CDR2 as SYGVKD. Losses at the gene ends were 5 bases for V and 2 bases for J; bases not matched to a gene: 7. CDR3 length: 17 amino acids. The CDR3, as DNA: TGTGCCATCAGTAAGACTAGCGGGAGTCTACCCTACAATGAGCAGTTCTTC. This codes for CAISKTSGSLPYNEQFF.

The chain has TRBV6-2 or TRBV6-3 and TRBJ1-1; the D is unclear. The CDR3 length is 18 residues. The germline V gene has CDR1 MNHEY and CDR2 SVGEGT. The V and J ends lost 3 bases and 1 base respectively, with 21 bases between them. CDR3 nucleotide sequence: TGTGCCAGCAGTTATAATTTTGGAGCTCCACCTCCGAACACTGAAGCTTTCTTT. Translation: CASSYNFGAPPPNTEAFF.

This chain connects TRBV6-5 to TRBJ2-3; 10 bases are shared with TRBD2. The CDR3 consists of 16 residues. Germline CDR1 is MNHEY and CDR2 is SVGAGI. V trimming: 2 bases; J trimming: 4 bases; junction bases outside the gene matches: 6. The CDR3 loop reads CASSYRSSGRSDTQYF. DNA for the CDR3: TGTGCCAGCAGTTACAGGTCTAGCGGGAGATCAGATACGCAGTATTTT.

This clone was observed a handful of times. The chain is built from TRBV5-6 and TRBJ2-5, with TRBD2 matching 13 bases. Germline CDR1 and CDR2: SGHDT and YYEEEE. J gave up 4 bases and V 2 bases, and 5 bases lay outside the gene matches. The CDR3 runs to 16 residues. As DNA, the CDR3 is TGTGCCAGCAGCTTAACTAGCGGGAGGGCGGGAGAGACCCAGTACTTC. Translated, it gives CASSLTSGRAGETQYF.

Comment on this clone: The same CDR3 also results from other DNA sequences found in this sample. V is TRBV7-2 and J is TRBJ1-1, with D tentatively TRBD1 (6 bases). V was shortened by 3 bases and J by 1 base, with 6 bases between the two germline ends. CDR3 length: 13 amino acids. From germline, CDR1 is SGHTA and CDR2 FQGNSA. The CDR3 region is CASSLTGNTEAFF. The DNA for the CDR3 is TGTGCCAGCAGCTTGACAGGGAACACTGAAGCTTTCTTT.

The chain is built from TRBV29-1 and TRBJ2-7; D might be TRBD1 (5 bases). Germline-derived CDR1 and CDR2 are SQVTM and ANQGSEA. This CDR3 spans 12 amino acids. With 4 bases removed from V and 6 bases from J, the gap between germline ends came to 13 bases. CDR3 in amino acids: CSVVHGRGEQYF. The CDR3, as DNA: TGCAGCGTTGTTCATGGAAGGGGCGAGCAGTACTTC.

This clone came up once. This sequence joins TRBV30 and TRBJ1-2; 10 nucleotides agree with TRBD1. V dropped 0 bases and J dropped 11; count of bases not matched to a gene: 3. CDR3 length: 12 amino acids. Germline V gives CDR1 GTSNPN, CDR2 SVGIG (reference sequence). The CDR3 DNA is TGTGCCTGGAGTGTGACAGGGGGCGGTTACACCTTC. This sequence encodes CAWSVTGGGYTF.

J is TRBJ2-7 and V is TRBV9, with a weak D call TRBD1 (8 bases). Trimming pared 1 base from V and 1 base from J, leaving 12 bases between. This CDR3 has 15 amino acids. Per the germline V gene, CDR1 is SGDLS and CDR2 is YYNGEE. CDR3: CASSVSGDRSYEQYF. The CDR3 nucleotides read TGTGCCAGCAGCGTAAGCGGGGACAGGTCCTACGAGCAGTACTTC.

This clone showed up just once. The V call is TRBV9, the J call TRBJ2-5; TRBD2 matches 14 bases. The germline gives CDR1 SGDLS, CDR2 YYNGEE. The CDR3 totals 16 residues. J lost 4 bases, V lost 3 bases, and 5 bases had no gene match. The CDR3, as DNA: TGTGCCAGCAGCGCGGGACTAGCGGGAGTTAGAGAGACCCAGTACTTC. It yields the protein CASSAGLAGVRETQYF.

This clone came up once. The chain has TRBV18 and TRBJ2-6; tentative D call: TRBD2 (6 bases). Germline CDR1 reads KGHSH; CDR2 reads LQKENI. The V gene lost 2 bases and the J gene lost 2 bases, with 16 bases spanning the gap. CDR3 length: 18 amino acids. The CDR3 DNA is TGTGCCAGCTCACCAAAGGGAGGAAGCCTAGCTGGGGCCAACGTCCTGACTTTC. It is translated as CASSPKGGSLAGANVLTF.

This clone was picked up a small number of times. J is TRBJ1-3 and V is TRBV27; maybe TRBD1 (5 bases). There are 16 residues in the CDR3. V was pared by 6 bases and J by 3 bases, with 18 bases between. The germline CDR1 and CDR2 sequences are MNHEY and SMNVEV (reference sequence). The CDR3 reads CASSRQPGLGGNTIYF. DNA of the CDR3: TGTGCCAGCAGCCGCCAACCAGGGCTAGGTGGAAACACCATATATTTT.

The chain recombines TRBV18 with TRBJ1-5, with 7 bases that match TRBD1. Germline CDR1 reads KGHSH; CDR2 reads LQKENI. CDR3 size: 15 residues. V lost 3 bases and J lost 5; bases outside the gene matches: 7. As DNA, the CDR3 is TGTGCCAGCTCACCGCGACAGGGCGGTGATCAGCCCCAGCATTTT. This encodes CASSPRQGGDQPQHF.

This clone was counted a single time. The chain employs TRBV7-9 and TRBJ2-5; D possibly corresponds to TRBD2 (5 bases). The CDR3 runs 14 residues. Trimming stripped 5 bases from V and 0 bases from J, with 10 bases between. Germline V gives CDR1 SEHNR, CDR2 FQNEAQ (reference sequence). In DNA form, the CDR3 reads TGTGCCAGCAGCCGTCGAGCGGACCAAGAGACCCAGTACTTC. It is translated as CASSRRADQETQYF.

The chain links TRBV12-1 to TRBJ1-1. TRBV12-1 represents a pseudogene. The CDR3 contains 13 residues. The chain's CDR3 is CASRPGRNTEAFF. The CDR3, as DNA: TGTGCCAGCAGGCCTGGGAGGAACACTGAAGCTTTCTTT.

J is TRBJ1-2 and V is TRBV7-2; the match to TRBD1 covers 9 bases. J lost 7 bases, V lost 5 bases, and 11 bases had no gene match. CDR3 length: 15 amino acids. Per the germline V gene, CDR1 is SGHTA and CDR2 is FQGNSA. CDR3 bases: TGTGCCAGCAGCCCGTACCGGGACAGGGAAGGTGGCTACACCTTC. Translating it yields CASSPYRDREGGYTF. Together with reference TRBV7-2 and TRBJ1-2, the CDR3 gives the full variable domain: GAGVSQSPSNKVTEKGKDVELRCDPISGHTALYWYRQSLGQGLEFLIYFQGNSAPDKSGLPSDRFSAERTGGSVSTLTIQRTQQEDSAVYLCASSPYRDREGGYTFGSGTRLTVV.

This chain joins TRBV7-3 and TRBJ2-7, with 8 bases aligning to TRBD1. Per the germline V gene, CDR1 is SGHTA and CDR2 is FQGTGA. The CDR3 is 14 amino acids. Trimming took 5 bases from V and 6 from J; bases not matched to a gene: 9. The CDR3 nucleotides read TGTGCCAGCAGCCCCGACAGGGGTGGACGCGAGCAGTACTTC. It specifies CASSPDRGGREQYF.

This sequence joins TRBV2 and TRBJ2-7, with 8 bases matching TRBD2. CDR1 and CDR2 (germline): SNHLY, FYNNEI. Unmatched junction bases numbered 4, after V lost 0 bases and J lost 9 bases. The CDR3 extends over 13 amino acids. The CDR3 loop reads CASSEARGGRQYF. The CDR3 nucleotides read TGTGCCAGCAGTGAAGCGCGCGGGGGGAGGCAGTACTTC.

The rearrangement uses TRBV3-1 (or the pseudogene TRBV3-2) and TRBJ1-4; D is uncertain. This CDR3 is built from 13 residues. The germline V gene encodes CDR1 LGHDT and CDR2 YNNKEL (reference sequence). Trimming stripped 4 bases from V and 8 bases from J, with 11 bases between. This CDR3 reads CASSPAGGEKLFF. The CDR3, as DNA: TGTGCCAGCAGCCCGGCGGGAGGGGAAAAACTGTTTTTT.

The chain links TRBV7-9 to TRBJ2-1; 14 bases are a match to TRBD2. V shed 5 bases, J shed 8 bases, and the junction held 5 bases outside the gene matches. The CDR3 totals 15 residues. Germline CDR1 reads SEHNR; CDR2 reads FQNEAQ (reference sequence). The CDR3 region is CASSPGTSGSDEQFF. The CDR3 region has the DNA TGTGCCAGCAGCCCCGGGACTAGCGGGAGCGATGAGCAGTTCTTC.

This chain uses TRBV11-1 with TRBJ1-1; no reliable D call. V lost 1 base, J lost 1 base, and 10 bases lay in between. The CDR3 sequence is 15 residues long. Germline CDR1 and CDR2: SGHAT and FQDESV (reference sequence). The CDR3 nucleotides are TGTGCCAGCAGCTTAGATATGAGGGCGAACACTGAAGCTTTCTTT. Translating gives CASSLDMRANTEAFF.

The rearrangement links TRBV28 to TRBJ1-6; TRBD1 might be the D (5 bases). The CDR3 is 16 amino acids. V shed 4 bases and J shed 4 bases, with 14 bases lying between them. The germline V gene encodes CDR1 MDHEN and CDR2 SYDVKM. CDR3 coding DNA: TGTGCCAGCAGTTCTCAGGGTGCCACGTATAATTCACCCCTCCACTTT. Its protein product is CASSSQGATYNSPLHF.

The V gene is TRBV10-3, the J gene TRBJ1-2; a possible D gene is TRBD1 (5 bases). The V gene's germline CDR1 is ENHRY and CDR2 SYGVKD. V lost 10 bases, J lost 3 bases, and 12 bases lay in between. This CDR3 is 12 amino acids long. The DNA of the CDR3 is TGTGCCACTCAACAGGAATACTATGGCTACACCTTC. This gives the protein CATQQEYYGYTF.

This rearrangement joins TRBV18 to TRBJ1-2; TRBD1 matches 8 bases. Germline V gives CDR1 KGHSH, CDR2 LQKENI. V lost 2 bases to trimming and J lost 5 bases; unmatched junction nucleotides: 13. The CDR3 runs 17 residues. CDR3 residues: CASSPETRVRGRYGYTF. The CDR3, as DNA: TGTGCCAGCTCACCAGAAACAAGAGTCAGGGGGCGATATGGCTACACCTTC.

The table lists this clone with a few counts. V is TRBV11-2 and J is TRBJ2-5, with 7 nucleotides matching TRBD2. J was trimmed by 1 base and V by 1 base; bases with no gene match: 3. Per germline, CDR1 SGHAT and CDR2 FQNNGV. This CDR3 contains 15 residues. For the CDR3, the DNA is TGTGCCAGCAGCTTAGCGGGAGGATTCCAAGAGACCCAGTACTTC. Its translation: CASSLAGGFQETQYF.

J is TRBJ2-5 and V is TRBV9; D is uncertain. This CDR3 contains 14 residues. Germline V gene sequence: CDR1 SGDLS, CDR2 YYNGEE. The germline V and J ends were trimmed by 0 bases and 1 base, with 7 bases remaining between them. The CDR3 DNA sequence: TGTGCCAGCAGCGTAGGTACAGCCCAAGAGACCCAGTACTTC. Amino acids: CASSVGTAQETQYF.

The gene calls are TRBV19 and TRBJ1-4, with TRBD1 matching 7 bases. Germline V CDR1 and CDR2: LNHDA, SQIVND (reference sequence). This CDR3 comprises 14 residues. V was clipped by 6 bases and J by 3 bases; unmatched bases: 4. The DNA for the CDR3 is TGTGCCAGTAGCCGACAGGGATCTAATGAAAAACTGTTTTTT. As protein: CASSRQGSNEKLFF.

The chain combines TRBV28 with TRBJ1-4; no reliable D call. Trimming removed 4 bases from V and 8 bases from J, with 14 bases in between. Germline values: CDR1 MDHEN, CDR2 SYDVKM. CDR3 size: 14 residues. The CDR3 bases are TGTGCCAGCAGTTCCGGGGAAATGGAGGAAAAACTGTTTTTT. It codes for CASSSGEMEEKLFF.

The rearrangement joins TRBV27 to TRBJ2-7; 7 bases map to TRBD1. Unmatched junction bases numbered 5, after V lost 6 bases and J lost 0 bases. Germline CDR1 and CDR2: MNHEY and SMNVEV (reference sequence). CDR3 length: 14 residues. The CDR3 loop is CASSPGQYSYEQYF. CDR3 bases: TGTGCCAGCAGCCCGGGACAGTACTCCTACGAGCAGTACTTC.

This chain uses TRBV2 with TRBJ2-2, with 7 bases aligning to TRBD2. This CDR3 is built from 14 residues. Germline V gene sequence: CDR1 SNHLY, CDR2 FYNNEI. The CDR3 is CAGRGNGNTGELFF. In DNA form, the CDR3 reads TGTGCGGGGCGGGGGAATGGGAACACCGGGGAGCTGTTTTTT.

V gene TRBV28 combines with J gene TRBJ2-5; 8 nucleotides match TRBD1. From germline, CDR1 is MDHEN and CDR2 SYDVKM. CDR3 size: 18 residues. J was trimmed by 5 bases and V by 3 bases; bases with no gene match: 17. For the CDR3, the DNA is TGTGCCAGCAGTTTCCCCCCATTCTTCCAGGGGGCAGGGGAGACCCAGTACTTC. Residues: CASSFPPFFQGAGETQYF. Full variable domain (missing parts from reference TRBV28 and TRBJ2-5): DVKVTQSSRYLVKRTGEKVFLECVQDMDHENMFWYRQDPGLGLRLIYFSYDVKMKEKGDIPEGYSVSREKKERFSLILESASTNQTSMYLCASSFPPFFQGAGETQYFGPGTRLLVL.

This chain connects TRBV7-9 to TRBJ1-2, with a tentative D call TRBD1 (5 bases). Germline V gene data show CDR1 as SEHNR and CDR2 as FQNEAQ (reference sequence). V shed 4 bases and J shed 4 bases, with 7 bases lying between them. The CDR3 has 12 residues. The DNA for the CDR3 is TGTGCCAGCAGCTACCAGGGCTATGGCTACACCTTC. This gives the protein CASSYQGYGYTF. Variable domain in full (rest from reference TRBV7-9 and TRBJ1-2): DTGVSQNPRHKITKRGQNVTFRCDPISEHNRLYWYRQTLGQGPEFLTYFQNEAQLEKSRLLSDRFSAERPKGSFSTLEIQRTEQGDSAMYLCASSYQGYGYTFGSGTRLTVV.

The CDR3 DNA reads as TGTGCCAGCAGCGCCACCGGGACACCCAGCAATCAGCCCCAGCATTTT. Translated: CASSATGTPSNQPQHF. The chain has TRBV7-9 and TRBJ1-5, with D perhaps matching TRBD1 (6 bases). Looked up from germline, CDR1 is SEHNR and CDR2 is FQNEAQ (reference sequence). The CDR3 consists of 16 residues. The ends were cut back, 5 bases at V and 1 base at J, with 15 bases in the middle.